These T cell receptor beta chains were read from a single sample in a study of tissue T cells after allogeneic stem cell transplantation. The protocol was immunoSEQ multiplex PCR, while the TCRdb copy is restricted to in-frame clones and leaves out a portion. The sample records 1,500 to 2,000 clones, 82% being singletons. The sequenced sample was stomach tissue, obtained at autopsy. These receptors all come from a male patient of 60 years or more with steroid-refractory graft-versus-host disease after an allogeneic stem cell transplant. Some T cells may arise from the graft donor. CDR3s include the opening cysteine and the closing phenylalanine or tryptophan. The D gene is left open where the match is weak. Size is stated for part of the rows, as once, few or many counts, or as a class when the clone is expanded.

j_call: TRBJ1-1; v_call: TRBV13; d_call: -; clone_size: -; cdr3_aa: CASFEKGNTEAFF; cdr3_nt: TGTGCCAGCTTCGAAAAGGGGAACACTGAAGCTTTCTTT
j_call: TRBJ1-1; v_call: TRBV5-1; d_call: -; clone_size: -; cdr3_aa: CASSLDNTNTEAFF; cdr3_nt: TGCGCCAGCAGCTTGGACAACACGAACACTGAAGCTTTCTTT
j_call: TRBJ1-1; v_call: TRBV19; d_call: -; clone_size: -; cdr3_aa: CASSIQGRGTEAFF; cdr3_nt: TGTGCCAGTAGTATACAGGGTAGGGGAACTGAAGCTTTCTTT
j_call: TRBJ1-5; v_call: TRBV19; d_call: -; clone_size: -; cdr3_aa: CASRSTGPNQPQHF; cdr3_nt: TGTGCCAGTAGATCGACAGGTCCAAATCAGCCCCAGCATTTT
j_call: TRBJ1-5; v_call: TRBV7-8; d_call: -; clone_size: -; cdr3_aa: CASSLLGGTSNQPQHF; cdr3_nt: TGTGCCAGCAGCTTATTGGGGGGAACTAGCAATCAGCCCCAGCATTTT
j_call: TRBJ1-6; v_call: TRBV6-5; d_call: -; clone_size: -; cdr3_aa: CASSYSQSSYNSPLHF; cdr3_nt: TGTGCCAGCAGTTACTCGCAGAGCTCCTATAATTCACCCCTCCACTTT
j_call: TRBJ2-5; v_call: TRBV6-5; d_call: -; clone_size: -; cdr3_aa: CASSRPPGQETQYF; cdr3_nt: TGTGCCAGCAGTAGACCCCCGGGTCAAGAGACCCAGTACTTC
j_call: TRBJ2-3; v_call: TRBV25-1; d_call: -; clone_size: -; cdr3_aa: CASAQGGADTQYF; cdr3_nt: TGTGCCAGCGCCCAGGGGGGAGCAGATACGCAGTATTTT
j_call: TRBJ2-7; v_call: TRBV30; d_call: TRBD1; clone_size: -; cdr3_aa: CAGMATGGPYEQYF; cdr3_nt: TGTGCCGGGATGGCAACAGGGGGCCCCTACGAGCAGTACTTC
j_call: TRBJ1-4; v_call: TRBV19; d_call: -; clone_size: -; cdr3_aa: CASSSRPGEKLFF; cdr3_nt: TGTGCCAGTAGTAGTCGACCGGGAGAAAAACTGTTTTTT
j_call: TRBJ2-7; v_call: TRBV2; d_call: -; clone_size: -; cdr3_aa: CASSARRGYEQYF; cdr3_nt: TGTGCCAGCAGTGCGAGGAGAGGTTACGAGCAGTACTTC
j_call: TRBJ1-3; v_call: TRBV3-1/TRBV3-2; d_call: -; clone_size: -; cdr3_aa: CASSPDSGNTIYF; cdr3_nt: TGTGCCAGCAGCCCGGACAGCGGAAACACCATATATTTT
j_call: TRBJ1-1; v_call: TRBV6-1; d_call: -; clone_size: few; cdr3_aa: CASSEPQLEAFF; cdr3_nt: TGTGCCAGCAGTGAACCACAGCTTGAAGCTTTCTTT
j_call: TRBJ1-2; v_call: TRBV5-5; d_call: -; clone_size: -; cdr3_aa: CASSLTGQANYGYTF; cdr3_nt: TGTGCCAGCAGCTTGACAGGGCAAGCTAACTATGGCTACACCTTC
j_call: TRBJ2-7; v_call: TRBV19; d_call: -; clone_size: -; cdr3_aa: CASSTGPVGGGRLYEQYF; cdr3_nt: TGTGCCAGTAGTACAGGGCCCGTAGGAGGGGGTCGCCTCTACGAGCAGTACTTC
j_call: TRBJ2-5; v_call: TRBV19; d_call: -; clone_size: -; cdr3_aa: CASSIVVTDPRETQYF; cdr3_nt: TGTGCCAGTAGTATCGTAGTGACAGATCCAAGGGAGACCCAGTACTTC
j_call: TRBJ1-3; v_call: TRBV25-1; d_call: -; clone_size: -; cdr3_aa: CASSEYFLTGDSGNTIYF; cdr3_nt: TGTGCCAGCAGTGAATACTTTTTGACAGGAGACTCTGGAAACACCATATATTTT
j_call: TRBJ2-1; v_call: TRBV27; d_call: TRBD2; clone_size: -; cdr3_aa: CASRGLAGNHNEQFF; cdr3_nt: TGTGCCAGCAGGGGACTAGCGGGGAACCACAATGAGCAGTTCTTC
j_call: TRBJ2-1; v_call: TRBV7-8; d_call: -; clone_size: -; cdr3_aa: CASSPGTSQFF; cdr3_nt: TGTGCCAGCAGCCCCGGGACAAGCCAGTTCTTC
j_call: TRBJ2-3; v_call: TRBV6-1; d_call: TRBD1; clone_size: -; cdr3_aa: CASSDDRGTDTQYF; cdr3_nt: TGTGCCAGCAGTGATGACAGGGGTACAGATACGCAGTATTTT
j_call: TRBJ1-4; v_call: TRBV6-6; d_call: -; clone_size: -; cdr3_aa: CASSSLRTVKLFF; cdr3_nt: TGTGCCAGCAGTTCCCTCCGGACAGTTAAACTGTTTTTT
j_call: TRBJ1-6; v_call: TRBV6-6; d_call: TRBD1; clone_size: -; cdr3_aa: CASSYGGQNNSPLHF; cdr3_nt: TGTGCCAGCAGTTACGGGGGACAGAATAATTCACCCCTCCACTTT
j_call: TRBJ2-1; v_call: TRBV2; d_call: TRBD1; clone_size: -; cdr3_aa: CASSFGQGVEQFF; cdr3_nt: TGTGCCAGCAGTTTCGGACAGGGTGTTGAGCAGTTCTTC
j_call: TRBJ2-7; v_call: TRBV28; d_call: -; clone_size: -; cdr3_aa: CASSQTDYEHQYF; cdr3_nt: TGTGCCAGCAGCCAGACAGATTACGAGCATCAGTACTTC
j_call: TRBJ2-6; v_call: TRBV28; d_call: TRBD2; clone_size: -; cdr3_aa: CARSRGGTGANVLTF; cdr3_nt: TGTGCCCGCAGCCGGGGGGGGACTGGGGCCAACGTCCTGACTTTC
j_call: TRBJ1-6; v_call: TRBV27; d_call: -; clone_size: -; cdr3_aa: CASSPWTDYSYNSPLHF; cdr3_nt: TGTGCCAGCAGTCCTTGGACGGATTACTCCTATAATTCACCCCTCCACTTT
j_call: TRBJ1-5; v_call: TRBV2; d_call: -; clone_size: -; cdr3_aa: CASRLQGDANQPQHF; cdr3_nt: TGTGCCAGCAGACTACAGGGAGACGCCAATCAGCCCCAGCATTTT
j_call: TRBJ1-6; v_call: TRBV7-8; d_call: -; clone_size: -; cdr3_aa: CASSSHNSPLHF; cdr3_nt: TGTGCCAGCAGCTCCCATAATTCACCCCTCCACTTT
j_call: TRBJ2-1; v_call: TRBV3-1/TRBV3-2; d_call: -; clone_size: -; cdr3_aa: CASSQDIGLTNEQFF; cdr3_nt: TGTGCCAGCAGCCAAGATATAGGGCTGACCAATGAGCAGTTCTTC
j_call: TRBJ2-7; v_call: TRBV4-3; d_call: -; clone_size: -; cdr3_aa: CASSQGQLYEQYF; cdr3_nt: TGCGCCAGCAGCCAAGGACAGCTCTACGAGCAGTACTTC
j_call: TRBJ2-5; v_call: TRBV27; d_call: -; clone_size: -; cdr3_aa: CASSPYRSDGETQYF; cdr3_nt: TGTGCCAGCAGTCCATATAGGTCCGATGGGGAGACCCAGTACTTC
j_call: TRBJ2-1; v_call: TRBV7-6; d_call: -; clone_size: -; cdr3_aa: CASSGTGSYNEQFF; cdr3_nt: TGTGCCAGCAGCGGAACTGGGTCTTACAATGAGCAGTTCTTC
j_call: TRBJ1-1; v_call: TRBV5-1; d_call: TRBD1; clone_size: -; cdr3_aa: CASSLQGDTEAFF; cdr3_nt: TGCGCCAGCAGCTTGCAGGGGGACACTGAAGCTTTCTTT
j_call: TRBJ1-1; v_call: TRBV7-8; d_call: -; clone_size: -; cdr3_aa: CASSQRARMNTEAFF; cdr3_nt: TGTGCCAGCAGCCAAAGGGCCCGGATGAACACTGAAGCTTTCTTT
j_call: TRBJ2-2; v_call: TRBV5-1; d_call: -; clone_size: few; cdr3_aa: CASSFGDGELFF; cdr3_nt: TGCGCCAGCAGCTTCGGAGACGGGGAGCTGTTTTTT
j_call: TRBJ1-6; v_call: TRBV5-1; d_call: TRBD1; clone_size: -; cdr3_aa: CASSLTGGGNSPLHF; cdr3_nt: TGCGCCAGCAGCTTGACAGGGGGTGGTAATTCACCCCTCCACTTT
j_call: TRBJ1-5; v_call: TRBV15; d_call: -; clone_size: -; cdr3_aa: CATSNRLQTVGSGQPQHF; cdr3_nt: TGTGCCACCAGCAATCGTCTTCAAACCGTGGGTTCGGGTCAGCCCCAGCATTTT
j_call: TRBJ2-3; v_call: TRBV27; d_call: -; clone_size: -; cdr3_aa: CASSYTGTDTQYF; cdr3_nt: TGTGCCAGCAGTTATACTGGCACAGATACGCAGTATTTT
j_call: TRBJ2-3; v_call: TRBV27; d_call: TRBD2; clone_size: -; cdr3_aa: CASSGQDVGLAGGTDTQYF; cdr3_nt: TGTGCCAGCAGTGGGCAAGATGTGGGACTAGCGGGGGGCACAGATACGCAGTATTTT
j_call: TRBJ2-3; v_call: TRBV3-1/TRBV3-2; d_call: TRBD2; clone_size: few; cdr3_aa: CASSQERGGGDTQYF; cdr3_nt: TGTGCCAGCAGCCAAGAGCGGGGGGGCGGAGATACGCAGTATTTT
j_call: TRBJ1-1; v_call: TRBV7-2; d_call: -; clone_size: -; cdr3_aa: CASSRGGGASTEAFF; cdr3_nt: TGTGCCAGCAGCAGAGGGGGGGGCGCGTCGACTGAAGCTTTCTTT
j_call: TRBJ1-1; v_call: TRBV28; d_call: -; clone_size: few; cdr3_aa: CASSLRDPEAFF; cdr3_nt: TGTGCCAGCAGTCTTAGAGACCCTGAAGCTTTCTTT
j_call: TRBJ1-2; v_call: TRBV7-9; d_call: -; clone_size: -; cdr3_aa: CASSLVSAGSGYTF; cdr3_nt: TGTGCCAGCAGCTTAGTATCGGCGGGGTCTGGCTACACCTTC
j_call: TRBJ1-6; v_call: TRBV27; d_call: -; clone_size: -; cdr3_aa: CASSQGGFTSPLHF; cdr3_nt: TGTGCCAGCAGCCAAGGGGGGTTTACTTCACCCCTCCACTTT
j_call: TRBJ1-6; v_call: TRBV27; d_call: -; clone_size: -; cdr3_aa: CASSLLNSYNSPLHF; cdr3_nt: TGTGCCAGCAGTTTATTAAACTCCTATAATTCACCCCTCCACTTT
j_call: TRBJ1-5; v_call: TRBV18; d_call: -; clone_size: -; cdr3_aa: CASSLTQASNQPQHF; cdr3_nt: TGTGCCAGCTCACTTACACAGGCTAGCAATCAGCCCCAGCATTTT
j_call: TRBJ1-5; v_call: TRBV21-1; d_call: -; clone_size: -; cdr3_aa: CASSKGGAGKQPQHF; cdr3_nt: TGTGCCAGCAGCAAGGGGGGCGCCGGGAAGCAGCCCCAGCATTTT
j_call: TRBJ1-1; v_call: TRBV4-3; d_call: TRBD1; clone_size: few; cdr3_aa: CASSQALLDRDSEAFF; cdr3_nt: TGCGCCAGCAGCCAAGCCCTCCTTGACAGGGATTCTGAAGCTTTCTTT
j_call: TRBJ2-7; v_call: TRBV11-2; d_call: -; clone_size: -; cdr3_aa: CASSLDLYGGLEQYF; cdr3_nt: TGTGCCAGCAGCTTAGATTTGTACGGCGGCTTGGAGCAGTACTTC
j_call: TRBJ1-1; v_call: TRBV6-5; d_call: -; clone_size: -; cdr3_aa: CASSYGSNTEAFF; cdr3_nt: TGTGCCAGCAGTTATGGCAGCAACACTGAAGCTTTCTTT
j_call: TRBJ2-7; v_call: TRBV18; d_call: -; clone_size: -; cdr3_aa: CASSPGRTPTHEQYF; cdr3_nt: TGTGCCAGCTCACCAGGACGGACCCCAACTCACGAGCAGTACTTC
j_call: TRBJ2-5; v_call: TRBV19; d_call: -; clone_size: -; cdr3_aa: CASTPGTTNQETQYF; cdr3_nt: TGTGCCAGTACGCCCGGGACCACGAATCAAGAGACCCAGTACTTC
j_call: TRBJ2-1; v_call: TRBV4-1; d_call: TRBD2; clone_size: -; cdr3_aa: CASSPSGGLYNEQFF; cdr3_nt: TGCGCCAGCAGCCCGAGCGGGGGCCTTTACAATGAGCAGTTCTTC